One T cell receptor (beta chain) is described in this entry. Germline V CDR1 and CDR2: GTSNPN, SVGIG (reference sequence). After removal of 4 bases from V and 3 bases from J, the junction contained 6 bases not matched to a gene. The CDR3 is 14 amino acids. This entry is derived from a study of blood T cell repertoires in COVID-19. Study-level information: The origin of the acute and convalescent COVID-19 samples was the United States, Italy and Spain. T cells, B-cell-depleted T cells, or PBMCs provided the cDNA or gDNA that served as material.

In the authors' workflow: Estimates of nucleated cell counts were drawn from the amplification of reference gene primers. The protocol was immunoSEQ multiplex PCR, while the TCRdb copy is restricted to in-frame clones and leaves out a portion. That table supplies the V and J calls and clone size; D and trimming were determined from the DNA. The sample has 200,000 to 250,000 clones, around four fifths seen once. The TCR sequence derives from a woman between 70 and 85 years old with active or convalescent COVID-19. V gene TRBV30 combines with J gene TRBJ1-1, with 9 bases lining up with TRBD1. The material sequenced was peripheral blood. The CDR3 DNA reads TGTGCCTGGAAATTCCGGGACAGGGACACTGAAGCTTTCTTT. It specifies CAWKFRDRDTEAFF.